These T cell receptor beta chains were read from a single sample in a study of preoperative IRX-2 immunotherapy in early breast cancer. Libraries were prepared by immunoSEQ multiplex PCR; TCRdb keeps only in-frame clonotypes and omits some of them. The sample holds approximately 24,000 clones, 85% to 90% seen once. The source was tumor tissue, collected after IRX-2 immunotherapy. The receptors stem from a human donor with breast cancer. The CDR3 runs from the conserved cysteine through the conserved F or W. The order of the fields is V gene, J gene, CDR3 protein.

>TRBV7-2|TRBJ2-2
CASSLIPLGLLNTGELFF
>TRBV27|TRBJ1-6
CASSSTSGTYNSPLHF
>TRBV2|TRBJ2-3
CASSERFGGDTQYF
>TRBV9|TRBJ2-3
CASSYGDTQYF
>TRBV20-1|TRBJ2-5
CSARPPETQYF
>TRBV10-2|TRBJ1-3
CASSEGTGESGNTIYF
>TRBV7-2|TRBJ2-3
CASSLERGRGTQYF
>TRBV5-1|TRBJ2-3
CASSLETEIDTQYF
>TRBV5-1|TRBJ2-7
CASSAPATYEQYF
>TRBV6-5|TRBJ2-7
CASSYIRGRYEQYF
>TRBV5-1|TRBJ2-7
CASSLEWGWEQYF
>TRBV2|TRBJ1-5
CATQGWGNQPQHF
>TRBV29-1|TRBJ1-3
CSATGVGNTIYF
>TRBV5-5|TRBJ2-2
CASSKTGTGWRNTGELFF
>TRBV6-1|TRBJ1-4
CAIKPGPSEKLFF
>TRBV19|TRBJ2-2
CASSVLAGGPSGELFF
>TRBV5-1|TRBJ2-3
CASSFSGGAADTQYF
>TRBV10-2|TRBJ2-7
CASSDFRDSHEQYF
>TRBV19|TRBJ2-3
CASSIGRGEDTQYF
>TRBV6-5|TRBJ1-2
CASSYSLGANYGYTF
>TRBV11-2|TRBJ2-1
CASSLLGQSFAGGDNEQFF
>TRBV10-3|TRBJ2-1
CAIRETSGDTNNEQFF
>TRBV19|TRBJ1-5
CASSDRVNQPQHF
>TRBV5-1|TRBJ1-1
CASSSSTGSVEAFF
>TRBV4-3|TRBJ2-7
CASSQGIGSFSYEQYF
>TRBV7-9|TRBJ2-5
CASSLTETQYF
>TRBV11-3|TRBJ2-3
CASSGGGWGNTDTQYF
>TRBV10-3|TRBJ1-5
CATTGQVNQPQHF
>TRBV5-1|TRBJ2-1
CASTPDRVSYNEQFF
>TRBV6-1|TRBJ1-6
CASSGRASYNSPLHF
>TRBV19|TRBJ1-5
CASSTRVLSNQPQHF
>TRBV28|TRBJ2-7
CASSLWAASLRQYF
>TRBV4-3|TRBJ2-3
CASSQDMRGDTQYF
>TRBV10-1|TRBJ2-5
CASSPGQSGETQYF
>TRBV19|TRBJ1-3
CASSTGTGSGNTIYF
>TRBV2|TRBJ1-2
CARLVRDYGYTF
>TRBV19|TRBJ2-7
CASKERGRSFYEQYF
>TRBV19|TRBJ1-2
CASSIDSLAVVGYTF
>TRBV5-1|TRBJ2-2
CASSSAEGHITGELFF
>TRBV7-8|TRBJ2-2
CASRGLPNTGELFF
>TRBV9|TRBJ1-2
CASSIQGTGGYTF
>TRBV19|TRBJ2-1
CASSVLLATNNEQFF
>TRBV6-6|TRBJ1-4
CASSSLDRVDEKLFF
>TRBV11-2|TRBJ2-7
CASSLDSGNEQYF
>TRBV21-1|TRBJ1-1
CASSVPNLRQLNTEAFF
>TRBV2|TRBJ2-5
CAGGLAGMETQYF
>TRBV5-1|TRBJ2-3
CASSLDGLAGTPTDTQYF
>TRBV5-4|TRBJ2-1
CASSSGTSGSEQFF
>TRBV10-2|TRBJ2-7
CAMGDSTYEQYF
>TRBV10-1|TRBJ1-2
CASSPGETYGYTF
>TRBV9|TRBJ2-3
CASSGGGGQGSDTQYF
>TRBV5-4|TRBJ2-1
CASSWSDNEQFF
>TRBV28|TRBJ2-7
CASSRDSLGEQYF
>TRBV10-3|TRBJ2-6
CAISESGSPGANVLTF
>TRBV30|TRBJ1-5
CAWSRNSNQPQHF